The present TCR beta chain was sequenced within a study of T cell responses to AZD1222 COVID-19 vaccine. Regarding the study as a whole: Spike-specific TCR breadth and depth rose after two AZD1222 doses. Spike-spanning, vaccine-associated CD4 TCRs were dominant at 160-218 and 743-854.

Here immunoSEQ multiplex PCR was the method, and the copy in TCRdb shows in-frame clones only, minus some. Among around 100,000 clones listed, about 89% were seen once. Details on this clone: Its antigen is still unknown.

The CDR3 length is 16 residues. Per germline, CDR1 LGHNA and CDR2 YSLEER. V lost 2 bases, J lost 1 base, and 9 bases lay in between. This sequence joins TRBV4-3 and TRBJ2-6, with D perhaps TRBD1 (6 bases). The sequenced sample was peripheral blood, obtained on day 0 of MenACWY control vaccination. This clonotype originated in an adult in good health. The CDR3 DNA is TGCGCCAGCAGCCAAATACAGGGTTCTGGGGCCAACGTCCTGACTTTC. Its protein is CASSQIQGSGANVLTF.